The 25 T cell receptor beta chains reported below all come from one sample, sequenced in a study of blood T cell repertoires in COVID-19. Only in-frame clones appear in the TCRdb table, and some are missing; sequencing was by immunoSEQ multiplex PCR. The table lists just over 250,000 clones, about 87% of them singletons. Sequencing was carried out using peripheral blood. The receptors were sampled from a man aged 60-69 years who had recovered from COVID-19.

Only one count was recorded for this clone. The rearrangement links TRBV6-6 to TRBJ1-4; D remains ambiguous. The CDR3 runs to 14 residues. Germline V CDR1 and CDR2: MNHNY, SVGAGI (reference sequence). The V end lost 6 bases, the J end lost 0 bases, and 8 bases lay between the germline ends. The CDR3 loop is CASREGATNEKLFF. CDR3 bases: TGTGCCAGCAGGGAGGGAGCAACTAATGAAAAACTGTTTTTT.

V and J are TRBV7-3 and TRBJ2-5; TRBD2 aligns across 8 bases. J gave up 2 bases and V 0 bases, and 2 bases lay outside the gene matches. The CDR3 is made up of 15 amino acids. Looked up from germline, CDR1 is SGHTA and CDR2 is FQGTGA. This CDR3 is CASSLTAGGQETQYF. In DNA, the CDR3 is TGTGCCAGCAGCTTAACGGCGGGGGGACAAGAGACCCAGTACTTC.

V usage is TRBV7-8 and J usage is TRBJ2-5; a weak D match, TRBD2 (6 bases). This CDR3 contains 18 residues. The V end was cut by 2 bases, the J end by 3 bases, with 22 bases between. Germline assignment: CDR1 SGHVS and CDR2 FQNEAQ. The CDR3 bases are TGTGCCAGCAGCTTACCCTCCGGGTTGACGCGGGGTAAAGAGACCCAGTACTTC. Protein product: CASSLPSGLTRGKETQYF. The full variable domain, in which reference TRBV7-8 and TRBJ2-5 provide the parts outside the CDR3, is GAGVSQSPRYKVAKRGQDVALRCDPISGHVSLFWYQQALGQGPEFLTYFQNEAQLDKSGLPSDRFFAERPEGSVSTLKIQRTQQEDSAVYLCASSLPSGLTRGKETQYFGPGTRLLVL.

The chain carries TRBV5-1 and TRBJ1-1, with TRBD1 as a possible D gene (5 bases). Trimming pared 4 bases from V and 0 bases from J, leaving 7 bases between. Germline lookup yields CDR1 SGHRS and CDR2 YFSETQ. This CDR3 contains 13 residues. CDR3 in DNA: TGCGCCAGCAGCATGACAGTGAACACTGAAGCTTTCTTT. Protein: CASSMTVNTEAFF.

This rearrangement joins TRBV10-3 to TRBJ2-5; D perhaps matches TRBD1 (6 bases). Germline CDR1 ENHRY, CDR2 SYGVKD. Trimming cost V 3 bases and J 1 base, with 9 bases left between them. The CDR3 extends over 14 amino acids. CDR3: CAISDRDIQETQYF. The CDR3 bases are TGTGCCATCAGTGATCGGGACATCCAAGAGACCCAGTACTTC.

This clone was seen a few times. The chain combines TRBV5-1 with TRBJ2-7, with TRBD1 as a possible D gene (5 bases). Germline CDR1 and CDR2: SGHRS and YFSETQ. This CDR3 has 14 residues. Trimming removed 2 bases at V and 7 bases at J, with 16 bases between. This CDR3 is CASSFSREAGEQYF. CDR3 sequence (DNA): TGCGCCAGCAGCTTTTCCAGGGAAGCTGGGGAGCAGTACTTC.

This clone has just a few counts. V is TRBV5-4 and J is TRBJ1-2; D is uncertain. The CDR3 sequence is 12 residues long. Germline CDR1 and CDR2: SGHNT and YYREEE (reference sequence). The V end lost 2 bases, the J end lost 5 bases, and 7 bases lay between the germline ends. In DNA form, the CDR3 reads TGTGCCAGCAGCTTTCAGACTTATGGCTACACCTTC. Protein product: CASSFQTYGYTF.

V is TRBV9 and J is TRBJ2-1; D is undetermined. With 2 bases removed from V and 6 bases from J, the gap between germline ends came to 6 bases. The CDR3 covers 12 residues. Germline values: CDR1 SGDLS, CDR2 YYNGEE. CDR3 DNA sequence: TGTGCCAGCAGCGTCAAATTCAATGAGCAGTTCTTC. This translates into CASSVKFNEQFF.

In this sample, this clone turned up a few times. The chain employs TRBV19 and TRBJ1-2; D unclear. CDR3 size: 11 residues. V was clipped by 5 bases and J by 3 bases, with 4 bases between them. The germline V gene encodes CDR1 LNHDA and CDR2 SQIVND (reference sequence). This CDR3 is CASSPYYGYTF. CDR3 nucleotides: TGTGCCAGTAGTCCCTACTATGGCTACACCTTC.

This chain uses TRBV10-3 with TRBJ2-3; perhaps TRBD1 as D (5 bases). Germline V gene lookup returns CDR1 ENHRY and CDR2 SYGVKD. The CDR3 contains 12 residues. The V gene lost 8 bases and the J gene lost 5 bases, with 11 bases spanning the gap. CDR3 in DNA: TGTGCCATCGGACATCCCGGAGATACGCAGTATTTT. Protein sequence: CAIGHPGDTQYF.

The chain has TRBV6-2 or TRBV6-3 and TRBJ1-1; TRBD1 matches 11 bases. The junction had 12 bases not matched to a gene; V was cut back by 2 bases and J by 4 bases. The CDR3 is 18 residues long. Germline loops: CDR1 MNHEY, CDR2 SVGEGT. The CDR3 coding sequence is TGTGCCAGCAGTTACGGCGATGGACAGGGGGCTTGGGGCACTGAAGCTTTCTTT. Protein: CASSYGDGQGAWGTEAFF.

V gene TRBV6-2 or TRBV6-3 combines with J gene TRBJ2-1; TRBD2 matches 15 bases. Germline V CDR1 and CDR2: MNHEY, SVGEGT. The CDR3 covers 18 residues. V was clipped by 6 bases and J by 0 bases; unmatched bases: 6. CDR3 nucleotides: TGTGCCAGCAGCCGAGGACTAGCGGGGGGGAGCTCCTACAATGAGCAGTTCTTC. Protein: CASSRGLAGGSSYNEQFF.

The chain uses TRBV18 and TRBJ1-1; 7 positions agree with TRBD1. V lost 3 bases to trimming and J lost 3 bases; unmatched junction nucleotides: 7. The CDR3 extends over 15 amino acids. The germline gives CDR1 KGHSH, CDR2 LQKENI. The CDR3 DNA reads as TGTGCCAGCTCACCGGGACAGACCGGGTACACTGAAGCTTTCTTT. The encoded protein is CASSPGQTGYTEAFF. Looking up the rest from reference TRBV18 and TRBJ1-1 gives the full variable domain: NAGVMQNPRHLVRRRGQEARLRCSPMKGHSHVYWYRQLPEEGLKFMVYLQKENIIDESGMPKERFSAEFPKEGPSILRIQQVVRGDSAAYFCASSPGQTGYTEAFFGQGTRLTVV.

The rearrangement uses TRBV2 and TRBJ1-6; TRBD1 matches 8 bases. The junction had 9 bases not matched to a gene; V was cut back by 6 bases and J by 5 bases. Germline lookup yields CDR1 SNHLY and CDR2 FYNNEI. CDR3 length equals 16 residues. CDR3 region: CASRIQGEGNNSPLHF. The CDR3 DNA reads TGTGCCAGCAGGATACAGGGGGAGGGTAATAATTCACCCCTCCACTTT.

This rearrangement joins TRBV12-3 or TRBV12-4 to TRBJ2-3; 7 bases match TRBD2. The ends lost 9 bases at V and 3 bases at J; junction bases unmatched: 6. The CDR3 is made up of 13 amino acids. The CDR3 sequence is CASTWGLTDTQYF. The CDR3 DNA reads as TGTGCCAGTACCTGGGGACTAACAGATACGCAGTATTTT.

The chain links TRBV5-4 to TRBJ1-1, with a weak D call TRBD1 (5 bases). Deletions cut 0 bases from V and 3 bases from J, with 12 bases between. The CDR3 sequence is 15 residues long. The V gene's germline CDR1 is SGHNT and CDR2 YYREEE (reference sequence). CDR3 region: CASSLGGAMDTEAFF. As DNA, the CDR3 is TGTGCCAGCAGCTTGGGTGGGGCCATGGACACTGAAGCTTTCTTT.

The rearrangement joins TRBV7-8 to TRBJ2-5; 8 nucleotides agree with TRBD1. The germline V gene has CDR1 SGHVS and CDR2 FQNEAQ. V lost 5 bases and J lost 5; bases outside the gene matches: 4. This CDR3 is built from 13 residues. CDR3 in amino acids: CASSRDRLETQYF. CDR3 DNA sequence: TGTGCCAGCAGCCGGGACAGGTTGGAGACCCAGTACTTC.

This clone was counted once. The rearrangement uses TRBV24-1 and TRBJ2-3, with D possibly TRBD2 on 6 matching bases. Germline V lookup: CDR1 KGHDR, CDR2 SFDVKD. The length of the CDR3 is 15 residues. The ends were cut back, 7 bases at V and 2 bases at J, with 15 bases in the middle. CDR3 loop: CATSPGSGPTDTQYF. Written as DNA, the CDR3 is TGTGCCACCAGCCCGGGGAGCGGGCCCACAGATACGCAGTATTTT.

The gene calls are TRBV5-1 and TRBJ1-4, with TRBD1 matching 10 bases. Germline CDR1 and CDR2: SGHRS and YFSETQ. V was clipped by 2 bases and J by 7 bases; unmatched bases: 5. The CDR3 length is 15 residues. CDR3 DNA sequence: TGCGCCAGCAGCTTAAGACAGGGGGCGGGTGAAAAACTGTTTTTT. Protein product: CASSLRQGAGEKLFF.

V usage is TRBV9 and J usage is TRBJ1-6; 8 positions agree with TRBD1. Trimming took 4 bases from V and 9 from J; bases not matched to a gene: 12. CDR1 and CDR2 from the germline V gene are SGDLS and YYNGEE. CDR3 size: 16 residues. The CDR3 sequence: CASSPTTGVLASPLHF. CDR3 DNA sequence: TGTGCCAGCAGCCCCACGACAGGGGTACTTGCTTCACCCCTCCACTTT.

The chain links TRBV2 to TRBJ2-3; the D gene is possibly TRBD1 (5 bases). Germline loops: CDR1 SNHLY, CDR2 FYNNEI. The V end was cut by 3 bases, the J end by 0 bases, with 10 bases between. This CDR3 comprises 15 residues. In DNA form, the CDR3 reads TGTGCCAGCAGTGAGTTGACAGCTAGCACAGATACGCAGTATTTT. Amino acid sequence: CASSELTASTDTQYF.

The chain couples TRBV9 to TRBJ2-2, with 8 positions matching TRBD1. The CDR3 covers 17 residues. The junction had 14 bases not matched to a gene; V was cut back by 4 bases and J by 6 bases. CDR1 is SGDLS and CDR2 is YYNGEE in the germline V gene. CDR3 in DNA: TGTGCCAGCAGCCCCAGCAGGGGGCAGGGCCCCGCCGGGGAGCTGTTTTTT. Amino acids: CASSPSRGQGPAGELFF.

This chain links TRBV7-6 with TRBJ2-3; no clear D gene. CDR3 length: 14 residues. CDR1 and CDR2 from the germline V gene are SGHVS and FNYEAQ. The ends were cut back, 5 bases at V and 7 bases at J, with 16 bases in the middle. Written as DNA, the CDR3 is TGTGCCAGCAGCGCTTCCCCTTTAAACAATACGCAGTATTTT. This encodes CASSASPLNNTQYF.

The chain is built from TRBV30 and TRBJ2-1, with TRBD2 identical over 8 bases. The CDR3 runs to 15 residues. CDR1 GTSNPN and CDR2 SVGIG come from the germline V gene (reference sequence). With V trimmed by 2 bases and J by 5 bases, 8 bases remained unmatched. CDR3 coding DNA: TGTGCCTGGAGTCCGGCGGGGGGCGTTAACAATGAGCAGTTCTTC. The encoded protein is CAWSPAGGVNNEQFF.

The chain combines TRBV9 with TRBJ2-3, with D possibly matching TRBD2 (7 bases). The germline V gene encodes CDR1 SGDLS and CDR2 YYNGEE. The CDR3 has 15 residues. The V and J ends lost 0 bases and 4 bases respectively, with 12 bases between them. The CDR3 nucleotides read TGTGCCAGCAGCGTAGGGACAGCGGGGTCAGATACGCAGTATTTT. As protein: CASSVGTAGSDTQYF.